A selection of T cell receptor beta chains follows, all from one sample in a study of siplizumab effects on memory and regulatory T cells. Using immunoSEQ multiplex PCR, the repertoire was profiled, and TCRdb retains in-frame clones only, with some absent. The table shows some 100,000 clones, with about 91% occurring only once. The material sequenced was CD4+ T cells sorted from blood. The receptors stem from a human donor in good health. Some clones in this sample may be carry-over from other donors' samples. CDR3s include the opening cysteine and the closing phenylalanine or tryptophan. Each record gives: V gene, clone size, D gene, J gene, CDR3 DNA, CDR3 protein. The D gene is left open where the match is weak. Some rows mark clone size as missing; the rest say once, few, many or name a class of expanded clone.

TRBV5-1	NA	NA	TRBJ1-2	TGCGCCAGCAGCTCGTCAGTCTATAACTATGGCTACACCTTC	CASSSSVYNYGYTF
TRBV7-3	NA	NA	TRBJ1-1	TGTGCCAGCAGCCCCGAAGGTAAGGGGCGCACTGAAGCTTTCTTT	CASSPEGKGRTEAFF
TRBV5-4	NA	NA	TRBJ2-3	TGTGCCAGCAGCTTAAGACCGTCGAGCACAGATACGCAGTATTTT	CASSLRPSSTDTQYF
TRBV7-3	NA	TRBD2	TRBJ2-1	TGTGCCAGCAGCAAAATCGAGAGCGGGAGGCCGGGGAATGAGCAGTTCTTC	CASSKIESGRPGNEQFF
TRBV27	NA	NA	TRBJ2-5	TGTGCCAGCAGTCTCCAGACGGGGGAGACCCAGTACTTC	CASSLQTGETQYF
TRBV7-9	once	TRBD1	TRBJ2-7	TGTGCCAGCAGCCGGACAGGGATGAGCTACGAGCAGTACTTC	CASSRTGMSYEQYF
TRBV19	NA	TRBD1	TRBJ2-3	TGTGCCAGTAGTGACAGGGGATGGGGAGATACGCAGTATTTT	CASSDRGWGDTQYF
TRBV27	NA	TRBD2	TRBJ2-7	TGTGCCAGCAGTTCTAGCGGGAGGGCCGTCTACGAGCAGTACTTC	CASSSSGRAVYEQYF
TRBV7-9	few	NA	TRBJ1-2	TGTGCCAGCAGCCCTCTCGGAGGGACGTTCGCTCCCTACACCTTC	CASSPLGGTFAPYTF
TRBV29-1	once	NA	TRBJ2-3	TGCAGCGTTGTTAGGGACACAGATACGCAGTATTTT	CSVVRDTDTQYF
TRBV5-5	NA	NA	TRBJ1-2	TGTGCCAGCAGCTCAGGGACCGATCGTGGCTACACCTTC	CASSSGTDRGYTF
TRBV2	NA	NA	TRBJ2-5	TGTGCCAGCAGTGTAGAGACCCAGTACTTC	CASSVETQYF
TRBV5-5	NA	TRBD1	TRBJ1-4	TGTGCCAGCAGCTTGATGGTGGGACAGGGGAATGAAAAACTGTTTTTT	CASSLMVGQGNEKLFF
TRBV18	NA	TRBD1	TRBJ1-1	TGTGCCAGCTCACTACAGGGGGCGCGTTGGAACACTGAAGCTTTCTTT	CASSLQGARWNTEAFF
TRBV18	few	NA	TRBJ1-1	TGTGCCAGCTTTCCCCCTCGGGGAAACACTGAAGCTTTCTTT	CASFPPRGNTEAFF
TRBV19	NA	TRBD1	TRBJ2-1	TGTGCCAGTAGTCTAACAGGGGGTCTAGTCAATGAGCAGTTCTTC	CASSLTGGLVNEQFF
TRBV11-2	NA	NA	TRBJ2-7	TGTGCCAGCAGCTTATTGTCTGGCCGGGGGTACGAGCAGTACTTC	CASSLLSGRGYEQYF
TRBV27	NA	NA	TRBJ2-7	TGTGCCAGCAGTTTATCGGCCAGGGGTACCTACGAGCAGTACTTC	CASSLSARGTYEQYF
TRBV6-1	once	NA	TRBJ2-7	TGTGCCAGCAGTCTAATGGGAAACGAGCAGTACTTC	CASSLMGNEQYF
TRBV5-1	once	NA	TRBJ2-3	TGCGCCAGCAGCTTGGGGTCACTGGATCGCACAGATACGCAGTATTTT	CASSLGSLDRTDTQYF
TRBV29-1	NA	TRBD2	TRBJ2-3	TGCAGCGTCCTAGCGGGAGGATACACAGATACGCAGTATTTT	CSVLAGGYTDTQYF
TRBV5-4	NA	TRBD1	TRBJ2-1	TGTGCCAGCAGCGGAACAGGGGGGATCTACAATGAGCAGTTCTTC	CASSGTGGIYNEQFF
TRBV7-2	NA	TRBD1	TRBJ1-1	TGTGCCAGCAGCGCCGGAGGGGGCGTCACTGAAGCTTTCTTT	CASSAGGGVTEAFF
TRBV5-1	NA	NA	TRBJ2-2	TGCGCCAGCAGCTTACAGACAGACTACGGGGAGCTGTTTTTT	CASSLQTDYGELFF
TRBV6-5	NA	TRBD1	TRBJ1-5	TGTGCCAGCAGAAGGACAGGGGAGAATCAGCCCCAGCATTTT	CASRRTGENQPQHF
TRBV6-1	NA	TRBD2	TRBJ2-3	TGTGCGACCACTAGCGGACGCACAGATACGCAGTATTTT	CATTSGRTDTQYF
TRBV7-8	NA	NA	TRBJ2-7	TGTGCCAGCAGCTTAGAAGGGGCGGCCTACGAGCAGTACTTC	CASSLEGAAYEQYF
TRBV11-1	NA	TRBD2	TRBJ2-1	TGTGCCAGCAGTCCTGCCGGGACTAGCGGCGATGAGCAGTTCTTC	CASSPAGTSGDEQFF
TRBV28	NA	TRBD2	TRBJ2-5	TGTGCCAGCAGTTTGGGAGGGAAAGAGACCCAGTACTTC	CASSLGGKETQYF
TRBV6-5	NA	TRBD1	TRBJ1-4	TGTGCCAGCAGATCAACCGGGACAGGGGACGAAAAACTGTTTTTT	CASRSTGTGDEKLFF
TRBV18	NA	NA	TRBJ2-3	TGTGCCAGCTCACCAGAAGAGGGGCGCACAGATACGCAGTATTTT	CASSPEEGRTDTQYF
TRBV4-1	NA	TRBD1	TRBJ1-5	TGCGCCAGCAGCCAGGGACAGGATCAGCCCCAGCATTTT	CASSQGQDQPQHF
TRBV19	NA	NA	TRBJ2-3	TGTGCCAGTAGTATAGCGGGAGTGGATACGCAGTATTTT	CASSIAGVDTQYF
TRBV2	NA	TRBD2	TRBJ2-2	TGTGCCAGCAGGGACCTGGGACTAAACACCGGGGAGCTGTTTTTT	CASRDLGLNTGELFF
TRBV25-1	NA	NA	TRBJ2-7	TGTGCCAGCAGTGAACCCGGTAGCTCCTACGAGCAGTACTTC	CASSEPGSSYEQYF
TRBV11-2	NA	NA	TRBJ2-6	TGTGCCAGCAGCTTACGGAGCTCTGGGGCCAACGTCCTGACTTTC	CASSLRSSGANVLTF
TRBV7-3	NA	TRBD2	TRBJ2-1	TGTGCCAGCAGCTCCTCCGGGACTACCTTTTCAAATGAGCAGTTCTTC	CASSSSGTTFSNEQFF
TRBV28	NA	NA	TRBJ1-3	TGTGCCAGCAGTTTATTCTCCTCCGGGACCGCCTCTGGAAACACCATATATTTT	CASSLFSSGTASGNTIYF
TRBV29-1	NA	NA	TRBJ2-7	TGCAGCGTTGTGGGTCAGGGCGGCTACGAGCAGTACTTC	CSVVGQGGYEQYF
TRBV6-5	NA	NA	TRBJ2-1	TGTGCCAGCAGAAGGACCGGGGTTACCTACAATGAGCAGTTCTTC	CASRRTGVTYNEQFF
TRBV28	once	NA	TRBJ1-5	TGTGCCAGCAAGCTGAGGCCTGCAGCCTCAAATAGCAATCAGCCCCAGCATTTT	CASKLRPAASNSNQPQHF
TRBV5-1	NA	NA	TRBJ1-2	TGCGCCAGCAAACAGACTCTCAGAGAATATGGCTACACCTTC	CASKQTLREYGYTF
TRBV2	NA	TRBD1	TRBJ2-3	TGTGCCAGTAGCCGACAGGGCCGCACAGATACGCAGTATTTT	CASSRQGRTDTQYF
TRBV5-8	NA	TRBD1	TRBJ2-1	TGTGCCAGCAGCCGGCCGGGACAGGCTGGCAATGAGCAGTTCTTC	CASSRPGQAGNEQFF
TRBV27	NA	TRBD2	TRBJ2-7	TGTGCCAGCACGAGCGGGAGTGGGTACGAGCAGTACTTC	CASTSGSGYEQYF
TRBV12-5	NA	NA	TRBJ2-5	TGTGCTAGTGGTTTGGTACTTGGCGGGCCCCAGGAGACCCAGTACTTC	CASGLVLGGPQETQYF